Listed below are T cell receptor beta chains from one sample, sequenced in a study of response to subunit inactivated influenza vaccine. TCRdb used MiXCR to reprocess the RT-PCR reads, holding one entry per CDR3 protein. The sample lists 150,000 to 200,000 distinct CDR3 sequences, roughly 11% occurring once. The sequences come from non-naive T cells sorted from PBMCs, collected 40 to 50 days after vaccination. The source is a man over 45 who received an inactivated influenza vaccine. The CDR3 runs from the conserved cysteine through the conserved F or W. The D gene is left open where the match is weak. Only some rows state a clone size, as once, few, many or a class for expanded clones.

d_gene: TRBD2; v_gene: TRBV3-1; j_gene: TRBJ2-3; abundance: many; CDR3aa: CASTRLAGGPSDTQYF; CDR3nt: TGTGCCAGCACACGACTAGCGGGAGGGCCATCAGATACGCAGTATTTT
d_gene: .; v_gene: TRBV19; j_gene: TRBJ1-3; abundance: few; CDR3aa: CASSKPGRNTIYF; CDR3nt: TGTGCCAGTAGTAAACCAGGAAGAAACACCATATATTTT
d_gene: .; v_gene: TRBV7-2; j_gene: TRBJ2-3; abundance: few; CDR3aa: CASSSSGPPTDTQYF; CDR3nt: TGTGCCAGCAGCTCGTCCGGACCCCCCACAGATACGCAGTATTTT
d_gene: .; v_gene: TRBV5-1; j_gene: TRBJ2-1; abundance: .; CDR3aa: CASTKEHLAAGEQFF; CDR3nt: TGCGCCAGTACAAAGGAGCATCTAGCCGCCGGGGAGCAGTTCTTC
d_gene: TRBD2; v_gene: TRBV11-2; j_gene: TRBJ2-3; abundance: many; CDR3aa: CASSLSLAGFTDTQYF; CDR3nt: TGTGCCAGCAGCTTATCACTAGCGGGGTTCACAGATACGCAGTATTTT
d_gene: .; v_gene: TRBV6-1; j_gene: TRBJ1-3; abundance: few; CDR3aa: CASSPKTRAPGNKGNTIYF; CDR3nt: TGTGCCAGCAGTCCGAAGACACGGGCCCCCGGAAACAAAGGAAACACCATATATTTT
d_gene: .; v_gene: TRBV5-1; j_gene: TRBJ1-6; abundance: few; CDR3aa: CASSWGGGDSPLHF; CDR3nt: TGCGCCAGCAGCTGGGGGGGAGGGGATTCACCCCTCCACTTT
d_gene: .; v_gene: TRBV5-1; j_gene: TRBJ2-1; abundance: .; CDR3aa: CASSRGRSSYNEQFF; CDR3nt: TGCGCCAGCAGCCGGGGACGGAGCTCCTACAATGAGCAGTTCTTC
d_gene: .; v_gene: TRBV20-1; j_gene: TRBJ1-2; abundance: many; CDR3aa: CSAGQGNYGYTF; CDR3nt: TGCAGTGCTGGGCAGGGTAACTATGGCTACACCTTC
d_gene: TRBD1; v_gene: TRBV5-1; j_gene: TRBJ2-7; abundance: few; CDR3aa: CASSSGQGRYEQYF; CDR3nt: TGCGCCAGCAGCTCCGGACAGGGCCGCTACGAGCAGTACTTC
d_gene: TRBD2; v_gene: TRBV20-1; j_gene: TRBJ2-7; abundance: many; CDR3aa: CSAHGGLAGVEYEQYF; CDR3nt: TGCAGTGCCCACGGCGGACTAGCGGGAGTAGAATACGAGCAGTACTTC
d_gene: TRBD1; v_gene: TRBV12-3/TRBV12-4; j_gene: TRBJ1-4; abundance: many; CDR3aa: CASSLQGAHTNEKLFF; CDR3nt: TGTGCCAGCAGTTTACAGGGGGCGCACACTAATGAAAAACTGTTTTTT
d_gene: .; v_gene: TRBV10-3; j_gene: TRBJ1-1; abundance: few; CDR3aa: CAISEAAYEAFF; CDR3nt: TGTGCCATCAGTGAGGCGGCGTATGAAGCTTTCTTT
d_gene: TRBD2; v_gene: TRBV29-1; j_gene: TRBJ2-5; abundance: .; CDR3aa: CSVVGIAGHQETQYF; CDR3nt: TGCAGCGTTGTCGGGATAGCGGGACACCAAGAGACCCAGTACTTC
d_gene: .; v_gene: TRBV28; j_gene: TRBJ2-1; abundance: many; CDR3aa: CASSWSREFKFF; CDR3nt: TGTGCCAGCAGCTGGTCTAGGGAGTTTAAGTTCTTC
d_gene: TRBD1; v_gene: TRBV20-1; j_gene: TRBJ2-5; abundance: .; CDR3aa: CSARTGDETQYF; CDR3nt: TGCAGTGCAAGGACAGGGGATGAGACCCAGTACTTC
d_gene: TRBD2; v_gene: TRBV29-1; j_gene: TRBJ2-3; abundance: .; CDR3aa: CSVDKRWASGESTDTQYF; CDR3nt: TGCAGCGTTGATAAGCGGTGGGCTAGCGGGGAAAGCACAGATACGCAGTATTTT
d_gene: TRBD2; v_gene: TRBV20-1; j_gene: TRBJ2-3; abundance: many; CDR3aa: CSAAGLAESTDTQYF; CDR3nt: TGCAGTGCCGCGGGACTAGCGGAAAGCACAGATACGCAGTATTTT
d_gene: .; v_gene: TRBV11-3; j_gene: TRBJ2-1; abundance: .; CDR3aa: CASSRTEGTYNEQFF; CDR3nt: TGTGCCAGCAGCCGGACTGAAGGGACCTACAATGAGCAGTTCTTC
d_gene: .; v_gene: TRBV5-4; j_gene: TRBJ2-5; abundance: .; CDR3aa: CASSLPLSQETQYF; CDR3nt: TGTGCCAGCAGCCTACCCCTGAGCCAAGAGACCCAGTACTTC
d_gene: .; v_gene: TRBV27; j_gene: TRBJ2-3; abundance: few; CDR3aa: CATSLPGLYTQYF; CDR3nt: TGTGCCACCTCATTACCGGGCCTGTATACGCAGTATTTT
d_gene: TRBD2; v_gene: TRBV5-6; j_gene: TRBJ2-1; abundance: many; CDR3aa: CASSLRIAGGPLFF; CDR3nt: TGTGCCAGCAGCTTGAGGATAGCGGGGGGGCCGCTGTTCTTC